This TCR beta chain was sequenced for a study of cytomegalovirus exposure and HLA in healthy donors. Study in general: Roughly 80 million unique TCRs from HLA-typed donors were held in an early data release.

A remark on this clone: Its antigen is still unknown.

Though probably carrying unrecorded immune exposures, donors were nominally healthy at sampling. Findings and caveats of the study: It was reported that TCR beta sequences correctly inferred the HLA-A and HLA-B alleles for most subjects. The only immune exposure information that was available was CMV serostatus.

Germline assignment: CDR1 SGHRS and CDR2 YFSETQ. The CDR3 is 15 residues long. The J segment lost 2 bases and the V segment lost 4 bases, leaving 7 bases of the junction unmatched. 60 Vbeta and 13 Jbeta primers were used in PCR. Clones were read by immunoSEQ multiplex PCR, and TCRdb kept only the in-frame ones, dropping some. The table includes 160,000 or so clones, almost 80% detected once. The chain recombines TRBV5-1 with TRBJ2-3, with TRBD2 identical over 7 bases. The source is a man aged 35 to 55 in good health and CMV-seropositive. The sequenced sample consisted of PBMCs. CDR3 in DNA: TGCGCCAGCAGCAACCCTAGCGGCCACACAGATACGCAGTATTTT. As protein: CASSNPSGHTDTQYF. The full variable domain, with the rest looked up from reference TRBV5-1 and TRBJ2-3, is KAGVTQTPRYLIKTRGQQVTLSCSPISGHRSVSWYQQTPGQGLQFLFEYFSETQRNKGNFPGRFSGRQFSNSRSEMNVSTLELGDSALYLCASSNPSGHTDTQYFGPGTRLTVL.